This T cell receptor (beta chain) stems from a study of PD-1 blockade in classical Hodgkin lymphoma. Trimming cost V 3 bases and J 3 bases; bases outside gene matches: 15. Germline V gene lookup returns CDR1 MDHEN and CDR2 SYDVKM. The CDR3 is 18 amino acids. Each patient experienced a relapse that followed autologous stem cell transplantation, and brentuximab vedotin exposure varied. Libraries were prepared by immunoSEQ multiplex PCR; TCRdb keeps only in-frame clonotypes and omits some of them. The sample comprises approximately 60,000 clones, under 95% of which are singletons, and about 9.6% rests with the top ten.

Specimen: peripheral blood mononuclear cells (PBMCs), collected at baseline. This sequence was found in a human donor with classical Hodgkin lymphoma. The rearrangement uses TRBV28 and TRBJ2-5; 8 nucleotides match TRBD1. The CDR3 DNA sequence: TGTGCCAGCAGTTTTTACACAGGGGGACCCGCGAAGAAAGAGACCCAGTACTTC. It is translated as CASSFYTGGPAKKETQYF.